The 6 T cell receptor beta chains below were found in one sample sequenced in a study of radiotherapy plus CTLA-4 blockade in lung cancer. This table comes from immunoSEQ multiplex PCR, and its TCRdb copy is limited to in-frame clones, with some not included. The sample shows 25,000 to 35,000 clones, 60% to 80% of them seen only once. The sequencing here drew on peripheral blood, taken from a patient treated with radiotherapy plus ipilimumab. All receptors come from a human donor with non-small cell lung cancer whose response to radiotherapy plus ipilimumab could not be evaluated.

About this clone itself: The sample carries other DNA sequences with the same CDR3. This chain connects TRBV7-2 to TRBJ2-7; TRBD1 agrees at 7 bases. The CDR3 totals 13 residues. The germline V gene has CDR1 SGHTA and CDR2 FQGNSA. Germline trimming cut 6 bases from V and 1 base from J; bases unmatched to any gene: 3. CDR3 in amino acids: CASRQTGSYEQYF. CDR3 DNA sequence: TGTGCCAGCAGGCAGACAGGGTCCTACGAGCAGTACTTC.

The chain combines TRBV27 with TRBJ2-1, with 7 bases matching TRBD2. The germline gives CDR1 MNHEY, CDR2 SMNVEV (reference sequence). This CDR3 region has 16 residues. J was trimmed by 5 bases and V by 4 bases; bases with no gene match: 11. The CDR3 spells CASSSLGSGYHNEQFF. The CDR3 bases are TGTGCCAGCAGTTCGCTGGGTAGCGGGTACCACAATGAGCAGTTCTTC.

This clone is medium-sized (0.01 to 0.1%) by share. The chain is built from TRBV6-6 and TRBJ1-1; TRBD1 is a possible D gene (5 bases). Germline V CDR1 and CDR2: MNHNY, SVGAGI (reference sequence). V was trimmed by 0 bases and J by 7 bases, leaving 12 bases between them. The CDR3 length is 14 residues. CDR3 amino acids: CASSYSRQGGEAFF. The CDR3 nucleotides read TGTGCCAGCAGTTACTCGAGGCAGGGAGGTGAAGCTTTCTTT.

The CDR3 here is CASAWGGSEAFF. The CDR3 DNA follows: TGTGCCAGCGCTTGGGGCGGGAGTGAAGCTTTCTTT. The chain couples TRBV6-5 to TRBJ1-1, with D perhaps TRBD1 (5 bases). V was trimmed by 8 bases and J by 7 bases, leaving 14 bases between them. The CDR3 is 12 residues long. In germline, CDR1 is MNHEY, CDR2 SVGAGI.

This clone is termed medium-sized (0.01 to 0.1%). The chain links TRBV6-4 to TRBJ2-3; TRBD2 is a possible D gene (6 bases). CDR3 length: 15 amino acids. Germline lookup yields CDR1 MRHNA and CDR2 SNTAGT. Trimming cost V 0 bases and J 4 bases, with 11 bases left between them. The CDR3 is CASSDSSGSADTQYF. DNA for the CDR3: TGTGCCAGCAGTGACTCTTCCGGGAGCGCAGATACGCAGTATTTT.

This clone was seen a handful of times. CDR3 DNA sequence: TGTGCCAGCAGCTCCCCGAGTGGGACTAGCGGGAGGAGCTCCTACAATGAGCAGTTCTTC. This gives the protein CASSSPSGTSGRSSYNEQFF. The V and J genes are TRBV5-5 and TRBJ2-1; 15 bases map to TRBD2. The CDR3 has 20 residues. With V trimmed by 3 bases and J by 0 bases, 10 bases remained unmatched. In germline, CDR1 is SGHKS, CDR2 YYEKEE (reference sequence). Complete variable domain (other parts from reference TRBV5-5 and TRBJ2-1): DAGVTQSPTHLIKTRGQQVTLRCSPISGHKSVSWYQQVLGQGPQFIFQYYEKEERGRGNFPDRFSARQFPNYSSELNVNALLLGDSALYLCASSSPSGTSGRSSYNEQFFGPGTRLTVL.